This T cell receptor beta chain emerged from a study of T-cell memory formation after mild COVID-19. Study information: TCR clusters were largely donor specific.

This clonotype was recorded many times. The antigen remains unidentified. Notes on the study in general: Researchers report contracting CD4+ clones mostly in CM and EM, with CD8+ clones in EMRA. The appearance of some responding clones in pre-infection memory suggested that cross-reactive memory joined.

With V trimmed by 4 bases and J by 1 base, 8 bases remained unmatched. Looked up from germline, CDR1 is KGHDR and CDR2 is SFDVKD. The CDR3 extends over 18 amino acids. In TCRdb, the 5' RACE reads were re-called with MiXCR into one record per CDR3 protein. The table has 200,000 to 300,000 distinct CDR3 sequences, 8% to 9.5% seen once; the top ten hold more than 20%. Input material: PBMCs or a T cell subset sorted from them (not recorded which). This clonotype was obtained from a man aged 18 to 30 who had mild COVID-19 (a few samples of this study predate the infection). Cell type and time point are not known. The V and J genes are TRBV24-1 and TRBJ2-3; the match to TRBD2 covers 12 bases. CDR3 in DNA: TGTGCCACCAGTGAAACGACTAGCGGGGGATCCCGCACAGATACGCAGTATTTT. Amino acids: CATSETTSGGSRTDTQYF.